This passage covers 10 T cell receptor beta chains from one sample sequenced in a study of tumor-infiltrating lymphocytes in primary liver carcinoma. The researchers produced TCR beta cDNA from approximately 460 ng total RNA with a constant-region primer. Modified slightly, ARM-PCR produced TCR beta libraries over three nested multiplex PCR rounds. Researchers ran the first two PCR rounds for roughly 10 cycles each with TRBV1-TRBV30 forward primers and a C-beta reverse primer. In TCRdb, the multiplex PCR reads were re-called with MiXCR into one record per CDR3 protein. The sample gives roughly 190,000 distinct CDR3 sequences, approximately 86% of which show up once; approximately 18% is in the top ten. Extraction of RNA together with DNA used 20-30 mg of unsorted bulk tissue. Sequences were obtained from tumor tissue from primary liver carcinoma. The receptors originated from a man in his forties with primary liver carcinoma and hepatitis B virus infection.

To note about this clonotype: The conserved closing phenylalanine or tryptophan is absent in this CDR3, likely reflecting a read error. The V and J genes are TRBV29-1 and TRBJ1-3; D is perhaps TRBD1 (6 bases). Germline CDR1 and CDR2: SQVTM and ANQGSEA. The V gene lost 6 bases and the J gene lost 12 bases, with 21 bases spanning the gap. The CDR3 consists of 13 residues. The CDR3 spells CSVLDRSSGNIYC. CDR3 nucleotides: TGCAGCGTCCTCGACAGGAGCTCTGGAAACATATATTGT.

Notes on this clonotype: A much larger clone differs from this one at a single base, so this may be a read error. The V call is TRBV20-1, the J call TRBJ1-6; D is perhaps TRBD1 (6 bases). CDR3 length equals 13 residues. Germline V gene lookup returns CDR1 DFQATT and CDR2 SNEGSKA (reference sequence). The DNA for the CDR3 is TGCAGTGCCGGCGCGGGACATAATCCACCCCTCCACTTT. The encoded protein is CSAGAGHNPPLHF.

Concerning this clonotype itself: One end of the junction fails to match germline, which may point to a read error. The V gene is TRBV29-1, the J gene TRBJ2-7; D might be TRBD2 (5 bases). Germline-derived CDR1 and CDR2 are SQVTM and ANQGSEA. The CDR3 consists of 14 residues. The CDR3 DNA is TGCTGCGTCCCAGAGAGGGTGGATCAGGTTGAGCAATACTTC. Translating it yields CCVPERVDQVEQYF.

This clonotype was counted a few times. One base away lies a much larger clone, so this may be a sequencing read error. V and J are TRBV5-1 and TRBJ2-1; no clear D. The CDR3 sequence is 13 residues long. CDR1 and CDR2 from the germline V gene are SGHRS and YFSETQ. The CDR3 nucleotides read TGCCCCAGCCGGGTAGGGAAAAACAATGAGCAGTTCTTC. Its protein product is CPSRVGKNNEQFF.

A word on this clonotype: One junction end disagrees with the germline gene, perhaps due to a read error. This chain connects TRBV29-1 to TRBJ2-7; TRBD1 aligns across 7 bases. CDR3 size: 10 residues. CDR1 and CDR2 from the germline V gene are SQVTM and ANQGSEA. CDR3 sequence: CNVGTDEQYF. Here the CDR3 DNA reads TGCAACGTTGGGACAGACGAACAGTACTTC.

On this clonotype: One junction end disagrees with the germline gene, perhaps due to a read error. The genes are TRBV5-1 and TRBJ1-1; D is unresolved. In germline, CDR1 is SGHRS, CDR2 YFSETQ. This CDR3 has 14 amino acids. The CDR3 DNA is TGCGGCAGCAGCCTGGGCGGCATGAACACTGAAGCTTTCTTT. Protein: CGSSLGGMNTEAFF.

As for this clonotype: One end of the junction does not line up with germline, which may come from a read error. The J gene is TRBJ2-5, the V gene TRBV11-2; D is tentatively TRBD1 or TRBD2 (7 bases each). Germline CDR1 reads SGHAT; CDR2 reads FQNNGV. The CDR3 runs 14 residues. This CDR3 is CARSLTGAGEAQYF. DNA of the CDR3: TGTGCCAGAAGCTTAACAGGGGCGGGAGAGGCCCAGTACTTC.

Comment on this clonotype: The missing conserved phenylalanine or tryptophan at the end of this CDR3 makes a read error likely. The chain recombines TRBV12-3 or TRBV12-4 with TRBJ2-7; maybe TRBD2 (7 bases). Trimming removed 1 base at V and 4 bases at J, with 20 bases between. The CDR3 spans 17 residues. The CDR3 sequence: CASSLEWWEGVSYEQYL. The CDR3 DNA follows: TGTGCCAGCAGTTTAGAATGGTGGGAGGGGGTAAGTTACGAGCAGTACTTA.

As to this clonotype: The junction departs from germline at one end; a sequencing error may be responsible. V gene TRBV12-3 or TRBV12-4 combines with J gene TRBJ2-2; the D call may be TRBD1 or TRBD2 (5 bases each). This CDR3 has 15 residues. CDR3 nucleotides: TGTGCCAGCAGGCCGCGACATGGGGCTACCGGGGAACTGTTTTTT. Its translation: CASRPRHGATGELFF.

About this clonotype: The conserved closing phenylalanine or tryptophan is absent in this CDR3, likely reflecting a read error. No DNA is shown, since the ends of the CDR3 on it are uncertain; the CDR3 is the one TCRdb lists. The chain links TRBV5-4 to TRBJ2-2; the D segment call TRBD2 is taken from the table without a DNA check. The germline V gene encodes CDR1 SGHNT and CDR2 YYREEE (reference sequence). The CDR3 sequence runs 15 residues, both termini included. CDR3 in amino acids: CASSRDYFNTGELFY.